Following are 4 T cell receptor beta chains from one sample sequenced in a study of T cell responses to AZD1222 COVID-19 vaccine. Using immunoSEQ multiplex PCR, the repertoire was profiled, and TCRdb retains in-frame clones only, with some absent. The sample carries more than 100,000 clones, roughly 87% recorded once. The sequences come from peripheral blood, collected on day 0 of AZD1222 vaccination. The receptors were sampled from an adult in good health.

The chain links TRBV29-1 to TRBJ1-3; tentative D call: TRBD1 (6 bases). V dropped 3 bases and J dropped 4 bases, with 10 bases sitting between them. The CDR3 extends over 13 amino acids. From germline, CDR1 is SQVTM and CDR2 ANQGSEA. CDR3 sequence reads: CSVDLGQGNTIYF. The CDR3 DNA reads as TGCAGCGTTGATTTGGGACAAGGAAACACCATATATTTT.

Here the CDR3 reads CASSPGLTQYF. The CDR3 DNA sequence: TGTGCCAGTTCCCCGGGACTTACGCAGTATTTT. V is TRBV2 and J is TRBJ2-3, with D possibly TRBD2 on 6 matching bases. The V and J ends lost 9 bases and 8 bases respectively, with 12 bases between them. Per the germline V gene, CDR1 is SNHLY and CDR2 is FYNNEI. The CDR3 extends over 11 amino acids. The complete variable domain, with remaining parts taken from reference TRBV2 and TRBJ2-3, reads EPEVTQTPSHQVTQMGQEVILRCVPISNHLYFYWYRQILGQKVEFLVSFYNNEISEKSEIFDDQFSVERPDGSNFTLKIRSTKLEDSAMYFCASSPGLTQYFGPGTRLTVL.

The chain carries TRBV13 and TRBJ1-2, with a possible D match to TRBD1 (6 bases). In germline, CDR1 is PRHDT, CDR2 FYEKMQ (reference sequence). This CDR3 is built from 12 residues. V was shortened by 4 bases and J by 8 bases, with 11 bases between the two germline ends. Here the CDR3 reads CASSSATGGYTF. The CDR3 coding sequence is TGTGCCAGCAGCTCCGCAACAGGGGGCTACACCTTC.

The chain employs TRBV2 and TRBJ2-7; D is possibly TRBD1 or TRBD2 (5 bases each). The V gene lost 1 base and the J gene lost 3 bases, with 13 bases spanning the gap. Germline V gene lookup returns CDR1 SNHLY and CDR2 FYNNEI. The CDR3 is 15 amino acids. In DNA, the CDR3 is TGTGCCAGCAGTGAAGAGGGTGGGGGAATCTACGAGCAGTACTTC. Translation: CASSEEGGGIYEQYF. The whole variable domain, remainder taken from reference TRBV2 and TRBJ2-7, is EPEVTQTPSHQVTQMGQEVILRCVPISNHLYFYWYRQILGQKVEFLVSFYNNEISEKSEIFDDQFSVERPDGSNFTLKIRSTKLEDSAMYFCASSEEGGGIYEQYFGPGTRLTVT.